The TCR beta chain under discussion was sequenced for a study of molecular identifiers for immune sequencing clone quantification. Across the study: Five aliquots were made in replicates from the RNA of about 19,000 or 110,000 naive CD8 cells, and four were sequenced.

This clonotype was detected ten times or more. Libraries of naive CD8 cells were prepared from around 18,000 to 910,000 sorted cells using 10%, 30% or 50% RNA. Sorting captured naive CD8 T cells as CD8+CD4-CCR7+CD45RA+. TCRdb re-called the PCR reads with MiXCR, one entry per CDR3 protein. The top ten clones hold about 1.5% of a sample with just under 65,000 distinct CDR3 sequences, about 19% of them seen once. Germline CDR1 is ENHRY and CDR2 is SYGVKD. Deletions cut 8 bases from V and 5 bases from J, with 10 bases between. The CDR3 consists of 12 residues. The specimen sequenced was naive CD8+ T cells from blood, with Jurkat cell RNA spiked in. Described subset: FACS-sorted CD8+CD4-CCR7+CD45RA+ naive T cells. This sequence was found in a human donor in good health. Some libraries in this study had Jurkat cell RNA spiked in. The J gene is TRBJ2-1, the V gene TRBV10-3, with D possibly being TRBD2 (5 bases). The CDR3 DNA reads TGTGCCATCCGGGCGGGTGACAATGAGCAGTTCTTC. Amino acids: CAIRAGDNEQFF.